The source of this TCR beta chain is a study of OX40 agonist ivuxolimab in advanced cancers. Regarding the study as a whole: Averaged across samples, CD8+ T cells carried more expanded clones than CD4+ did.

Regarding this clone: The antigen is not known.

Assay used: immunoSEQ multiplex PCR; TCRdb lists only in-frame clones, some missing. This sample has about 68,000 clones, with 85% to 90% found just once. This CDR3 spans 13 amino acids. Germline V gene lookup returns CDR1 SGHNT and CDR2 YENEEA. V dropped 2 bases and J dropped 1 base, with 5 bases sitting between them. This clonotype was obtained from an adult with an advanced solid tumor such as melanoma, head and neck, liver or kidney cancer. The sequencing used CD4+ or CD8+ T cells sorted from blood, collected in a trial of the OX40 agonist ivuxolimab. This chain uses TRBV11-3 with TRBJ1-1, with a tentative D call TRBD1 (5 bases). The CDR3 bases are TGTGCCAGCAGCTTACAGGGGAACACTGAAGCTTTCTTT. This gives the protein CASSLQGNTEAFF.